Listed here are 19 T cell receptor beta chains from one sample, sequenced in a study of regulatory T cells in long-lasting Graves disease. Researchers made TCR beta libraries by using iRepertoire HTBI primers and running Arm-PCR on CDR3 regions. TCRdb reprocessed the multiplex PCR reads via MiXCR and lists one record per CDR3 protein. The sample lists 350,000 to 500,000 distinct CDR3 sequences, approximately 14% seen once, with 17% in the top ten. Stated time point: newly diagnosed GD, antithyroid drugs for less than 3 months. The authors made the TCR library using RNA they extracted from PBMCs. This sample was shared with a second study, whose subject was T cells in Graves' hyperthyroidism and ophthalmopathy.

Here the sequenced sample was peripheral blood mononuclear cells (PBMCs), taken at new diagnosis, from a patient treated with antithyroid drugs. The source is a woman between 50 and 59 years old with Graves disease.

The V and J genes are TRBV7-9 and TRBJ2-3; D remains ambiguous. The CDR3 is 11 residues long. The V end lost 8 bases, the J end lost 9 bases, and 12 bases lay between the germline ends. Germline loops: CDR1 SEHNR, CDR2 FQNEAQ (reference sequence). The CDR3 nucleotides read TGTGCCAGCCTCACGACCGGCACGCAGTATTTT. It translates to CASLTTGTQYF.

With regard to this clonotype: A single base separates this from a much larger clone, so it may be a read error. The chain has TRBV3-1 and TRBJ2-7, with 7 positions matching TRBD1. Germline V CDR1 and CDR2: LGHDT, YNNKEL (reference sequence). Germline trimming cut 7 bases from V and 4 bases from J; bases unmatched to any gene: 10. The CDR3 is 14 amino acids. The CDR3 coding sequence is TGTGCCAGCAACCACGGACAGGTCGGGTACGAGCAGTACTTC. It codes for CASNHGQVGYEQYF.

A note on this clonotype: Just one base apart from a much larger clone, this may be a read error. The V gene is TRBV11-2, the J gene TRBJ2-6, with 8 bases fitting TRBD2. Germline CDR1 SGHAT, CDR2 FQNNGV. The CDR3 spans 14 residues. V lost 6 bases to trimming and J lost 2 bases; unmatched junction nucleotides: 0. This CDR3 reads CASRRGAGANVLTF. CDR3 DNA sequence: TGTGCCAGCAGGCGGGGGGCTGGGGCCAACGTCCTGACTTTC.

The CDR3 region has the DNA TGCGCCAGCAGGGCCGACCCTACTAGCTCCTACGAGCAGTACTTC. Translated, it gives CASRADPTSSYEQYF. The rearrangement links TRBV5-1 to TRBJ2-7; possible D gene TRBD2, 5 bases. The germline gives CDR1 SGHRS, CDR2 YFSETQ. V lost 5 bases and J lost 0, with 15 bases in between. The CDR3 has 15 amino acids.

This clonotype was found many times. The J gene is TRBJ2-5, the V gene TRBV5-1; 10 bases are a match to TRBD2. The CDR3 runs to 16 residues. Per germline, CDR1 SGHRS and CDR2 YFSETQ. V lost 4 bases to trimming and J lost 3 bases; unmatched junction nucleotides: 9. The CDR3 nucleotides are TGCGCCAGCAGCCGCACTTTAGCGGGAGGTAAAGAGACCCAGTACTTC. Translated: CASSRTLAGGKETQYF.

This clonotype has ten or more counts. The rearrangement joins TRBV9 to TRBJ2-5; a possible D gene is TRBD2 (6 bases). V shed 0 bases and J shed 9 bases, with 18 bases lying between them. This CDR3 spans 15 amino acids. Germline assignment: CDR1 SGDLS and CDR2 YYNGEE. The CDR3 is CASSVAGGLGGAQYF. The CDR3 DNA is TGTGCCAGCAGCGTAGCTGGAGGACTTGGCGGGGCCCAGTACTTC.

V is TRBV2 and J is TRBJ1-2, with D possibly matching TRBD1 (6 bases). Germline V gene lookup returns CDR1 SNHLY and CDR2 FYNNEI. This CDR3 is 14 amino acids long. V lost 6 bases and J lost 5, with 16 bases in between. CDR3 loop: CASRIQGPAYGYTF. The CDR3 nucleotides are TGTGCCAGCAGGATACAGGGCCCGGCATATGGCTACACCTTC.

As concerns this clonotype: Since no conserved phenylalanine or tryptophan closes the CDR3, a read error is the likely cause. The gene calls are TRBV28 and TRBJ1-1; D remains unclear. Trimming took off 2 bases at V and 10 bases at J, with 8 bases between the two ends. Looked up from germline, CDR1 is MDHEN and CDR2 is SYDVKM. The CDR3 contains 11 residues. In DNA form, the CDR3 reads TGTGCCAGCAGTTTAGGGGTAGGAGCTTTCTCT. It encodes CASSLGVGAFS.

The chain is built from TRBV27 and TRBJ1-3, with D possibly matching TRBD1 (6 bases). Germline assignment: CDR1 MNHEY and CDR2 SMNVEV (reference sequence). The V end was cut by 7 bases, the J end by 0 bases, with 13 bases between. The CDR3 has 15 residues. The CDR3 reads CASKRTGYSGNTIYF. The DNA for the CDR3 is TGTGCCAGCAAAAGAACAGGGTACTCTGGAAACACCATATATTTT.

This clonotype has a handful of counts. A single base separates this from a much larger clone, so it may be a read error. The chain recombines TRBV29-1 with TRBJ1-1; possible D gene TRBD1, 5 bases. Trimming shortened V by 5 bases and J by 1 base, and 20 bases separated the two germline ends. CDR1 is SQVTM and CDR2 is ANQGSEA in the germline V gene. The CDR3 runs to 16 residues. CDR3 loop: CSVLPGRGTKNTEAFF. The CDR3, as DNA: TGCAGCGTTCTACCGGGACGGGGGACGAAGAACACTGAAGCTTTCTTT.

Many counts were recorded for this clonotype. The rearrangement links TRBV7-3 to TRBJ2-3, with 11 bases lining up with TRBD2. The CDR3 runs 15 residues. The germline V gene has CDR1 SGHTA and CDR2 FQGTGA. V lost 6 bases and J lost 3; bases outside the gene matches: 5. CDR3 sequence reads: CASSTSGSRTDTQYF. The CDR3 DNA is TGTGCCAGCAGTACTAGCGGGAGTAGAACAGATACGCAGTATTTT.

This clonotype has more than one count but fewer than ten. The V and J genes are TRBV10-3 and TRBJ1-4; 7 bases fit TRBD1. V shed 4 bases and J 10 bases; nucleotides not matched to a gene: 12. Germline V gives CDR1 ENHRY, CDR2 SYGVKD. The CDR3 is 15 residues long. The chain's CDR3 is CAISVETGTRAKLFF. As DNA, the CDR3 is TGTGCCATCAGTGTCGAGACAGGGACTAGGGCAAAACTGTTTTTT.

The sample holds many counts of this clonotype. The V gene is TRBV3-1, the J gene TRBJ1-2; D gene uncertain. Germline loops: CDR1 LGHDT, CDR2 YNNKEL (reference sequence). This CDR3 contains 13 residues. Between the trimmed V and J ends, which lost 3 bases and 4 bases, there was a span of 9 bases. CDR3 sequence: CASSQDRGYGYTF. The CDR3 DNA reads TGTGCCAGCAGCCAGGATCGAGGCTATGGCTACACCTTC.

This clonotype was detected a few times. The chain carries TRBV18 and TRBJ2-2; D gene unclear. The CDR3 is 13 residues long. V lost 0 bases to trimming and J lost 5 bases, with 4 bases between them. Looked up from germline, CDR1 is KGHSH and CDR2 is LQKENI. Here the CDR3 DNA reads TGTGCCAGCTCACCACCGGTTACCGGGGAGCTGTTTTTT. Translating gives CASSPPVTGELFF.

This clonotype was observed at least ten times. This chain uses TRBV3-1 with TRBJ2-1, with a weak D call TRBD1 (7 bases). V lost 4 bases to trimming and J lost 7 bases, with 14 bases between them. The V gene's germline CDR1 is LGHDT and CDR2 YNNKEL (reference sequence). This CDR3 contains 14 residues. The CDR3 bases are TGTGCCAGCAGCCTATGGGACAGCGGGAATGAGCAGTTCTTC. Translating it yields CASSLWDSGNEQFF.

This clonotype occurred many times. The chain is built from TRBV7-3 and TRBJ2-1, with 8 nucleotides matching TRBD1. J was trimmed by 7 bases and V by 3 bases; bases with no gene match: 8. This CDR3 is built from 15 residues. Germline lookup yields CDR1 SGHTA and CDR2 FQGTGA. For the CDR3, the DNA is TGTGCCAGCAGCTTTTGGGCAGGGGGCGGGAATGAGCAGTTCTTC. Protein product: CASSFWAGGGNEQFF.

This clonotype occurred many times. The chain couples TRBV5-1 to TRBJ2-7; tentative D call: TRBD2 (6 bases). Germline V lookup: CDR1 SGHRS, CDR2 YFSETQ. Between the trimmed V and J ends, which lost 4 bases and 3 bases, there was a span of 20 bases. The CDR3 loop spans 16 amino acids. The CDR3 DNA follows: TGCGCCAGCAGCGCATACCGGGCTAGCGCAAACTACGAGCAGTACTTC. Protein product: CASSAYRASANYEQYF.

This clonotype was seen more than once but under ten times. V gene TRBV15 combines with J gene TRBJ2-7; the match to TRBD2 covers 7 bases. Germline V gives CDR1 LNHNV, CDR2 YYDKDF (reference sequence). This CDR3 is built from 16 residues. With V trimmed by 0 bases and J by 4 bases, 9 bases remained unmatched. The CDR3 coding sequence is TGTGCCACCAGCAGAGATCGAGGGAGGGGAGGGTACGAGCAGTACTTC. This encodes CATSRDRGRGGYEQYF.

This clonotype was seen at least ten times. The CDR3 DNA reads TGTGCCAGCAGCCCCCGCCCGGGGGGTTGGAATGAGCAGTTCTTC. The encoded protein is CASSPRPGGWNEQFF. The rearrangement uses TRBV3-1 and TRBJ2-1, with TRBD2 identical over 7 bases. This CDR3 has 15 residues. Germline V gene sequence: CDR1 LGHDT, CDR2 YNNKEL (reference sequence). Trimming took 4 bases from V and 7 from J; bases not matched to a gene: 10.